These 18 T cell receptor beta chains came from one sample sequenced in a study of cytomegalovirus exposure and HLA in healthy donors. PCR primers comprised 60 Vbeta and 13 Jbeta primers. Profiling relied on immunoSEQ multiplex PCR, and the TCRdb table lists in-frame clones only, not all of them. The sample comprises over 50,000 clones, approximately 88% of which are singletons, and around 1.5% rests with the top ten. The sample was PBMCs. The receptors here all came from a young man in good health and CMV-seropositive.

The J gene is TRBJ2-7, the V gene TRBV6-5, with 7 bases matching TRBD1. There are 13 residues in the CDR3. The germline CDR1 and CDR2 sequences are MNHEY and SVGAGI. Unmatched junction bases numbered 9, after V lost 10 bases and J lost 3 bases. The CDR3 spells CATQDRTGYEQYF. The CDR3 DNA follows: TGTGCCACCCAGGACCGGACAGGCTACGAGCAGTACTTC.

The CDR3 coding sequence is TGTGCCAGCAGCTTAGGACTAGCGGGAGGGCCTGGAGAGACCCAGTACTTC. Residues: CASSLGLAGGPGETQYF. V and J are TRBV7-2 and TRBJ2-5; TRBD2 matches 14 bases. The junction had 5 bases not matched to a gene; V was cut back by 1 base and J by 4 bases. This CDR3 contains 17 residues. Germline V lookup: CDR1 SGHTA, CDR2 FQGNSA.

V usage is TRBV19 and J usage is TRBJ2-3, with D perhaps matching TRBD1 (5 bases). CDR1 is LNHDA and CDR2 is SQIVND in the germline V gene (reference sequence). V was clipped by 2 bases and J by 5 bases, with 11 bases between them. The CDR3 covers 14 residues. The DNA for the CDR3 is TGTGCCAGTAGTATATCAGGGCTTGGAGATACGCAGTATTTT. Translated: CASSISGLGDTQYF.

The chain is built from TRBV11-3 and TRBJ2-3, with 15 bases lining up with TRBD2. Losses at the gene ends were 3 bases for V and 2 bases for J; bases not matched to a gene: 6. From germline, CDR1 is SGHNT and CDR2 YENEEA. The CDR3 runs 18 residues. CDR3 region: CASSFPGLAGGDTDTQYF. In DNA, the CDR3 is TGTGCCAGCAGCTTCCCGGGACTAGCGGGAGGTGACACAGATACGCAGTATTTT.

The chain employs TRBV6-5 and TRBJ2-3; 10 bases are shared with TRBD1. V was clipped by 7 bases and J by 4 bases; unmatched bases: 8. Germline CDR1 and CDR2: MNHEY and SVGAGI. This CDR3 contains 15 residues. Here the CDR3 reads CASTSRTGGADTQYF. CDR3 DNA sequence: TGTGCCAGCACCTCGAGGACAGGGGGAGCAGATACGCAGTATTTT.

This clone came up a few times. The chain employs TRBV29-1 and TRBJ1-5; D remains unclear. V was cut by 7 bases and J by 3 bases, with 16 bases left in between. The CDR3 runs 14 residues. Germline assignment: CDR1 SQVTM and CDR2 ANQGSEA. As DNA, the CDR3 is TGCAGCGCCACCCTAGAAGGAGCCAATCAGCCCCAGCATTTT. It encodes CSATLEGANQPQHF.

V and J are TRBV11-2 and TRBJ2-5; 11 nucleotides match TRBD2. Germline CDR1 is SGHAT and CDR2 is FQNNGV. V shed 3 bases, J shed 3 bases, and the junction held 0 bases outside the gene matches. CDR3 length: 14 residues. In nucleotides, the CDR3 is TGTGCCAGCAGCTTGGGACTAGCGGAAGAGACCCAGTACTTC. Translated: CASSLGLAEETQYF.

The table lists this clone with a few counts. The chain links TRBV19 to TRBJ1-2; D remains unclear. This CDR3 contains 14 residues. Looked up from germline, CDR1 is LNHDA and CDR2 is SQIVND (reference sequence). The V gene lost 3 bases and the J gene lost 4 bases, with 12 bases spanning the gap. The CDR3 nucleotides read TGTGCCAGTAGTATCTCGGCGGAGACCTATGGCTACACCTTC. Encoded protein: CASSISAETYGYTF. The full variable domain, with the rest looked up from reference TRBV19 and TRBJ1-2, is DGGITQSPKYLFRKEGQNVTLSCEQNLNHDAMYWYRQDPGQGLRLIYYSQIVNDFQKGDIAEGYSVSREKKESFPLTVTSAQKNPTAFYLCASSISAETYGYTFGSGTRLTVV.

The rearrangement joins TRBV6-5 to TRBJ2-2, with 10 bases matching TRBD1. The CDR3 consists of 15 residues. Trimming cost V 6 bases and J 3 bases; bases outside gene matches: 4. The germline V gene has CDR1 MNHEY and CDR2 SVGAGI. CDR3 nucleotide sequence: TGTGCCAGCAGCCGCGACAGGGGGCACACCGGGGAGCTGTTTTTT. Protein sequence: CASSRDRGHTGELFF.

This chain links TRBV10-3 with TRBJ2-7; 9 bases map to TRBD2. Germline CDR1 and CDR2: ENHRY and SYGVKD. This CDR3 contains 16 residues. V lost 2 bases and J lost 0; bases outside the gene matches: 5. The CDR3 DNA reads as TGTGCCATCAGTGAGCCTAGCGGGATAACCTCCTACGAGCAGTACTTC. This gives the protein CAISEPSGITSYEQYF.

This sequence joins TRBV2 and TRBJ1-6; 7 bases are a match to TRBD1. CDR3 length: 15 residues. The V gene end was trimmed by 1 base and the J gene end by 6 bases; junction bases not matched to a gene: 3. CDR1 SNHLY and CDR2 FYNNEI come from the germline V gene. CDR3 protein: CASSEGTGRNSPLHF. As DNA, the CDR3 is TGTGCCAGCAGTGAAGGGACAGGTCGTAATTCACCCCTCCACTTT.

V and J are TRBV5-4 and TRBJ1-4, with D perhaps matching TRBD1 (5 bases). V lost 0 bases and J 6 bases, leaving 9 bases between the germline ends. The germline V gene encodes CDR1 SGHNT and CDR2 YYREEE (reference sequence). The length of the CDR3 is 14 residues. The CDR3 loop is CASSLEGRDEKLFF. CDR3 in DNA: TGTGCCAGCAGCTTGGAAGGCAGGGATGAAAAACTGTTTTTT.

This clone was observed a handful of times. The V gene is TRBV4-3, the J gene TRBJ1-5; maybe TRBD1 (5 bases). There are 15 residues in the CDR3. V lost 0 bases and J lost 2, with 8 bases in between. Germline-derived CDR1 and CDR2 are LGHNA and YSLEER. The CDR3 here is CASSQDSRGNQPQHF. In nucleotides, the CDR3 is TGCGCCAGCAGCCAAGATTCCAGGGGCAATCAGCCCCAGCATTTT.

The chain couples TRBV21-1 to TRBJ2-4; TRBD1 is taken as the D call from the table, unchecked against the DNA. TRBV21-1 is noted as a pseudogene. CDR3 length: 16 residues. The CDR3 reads CATQGTGSYSQNIQYF. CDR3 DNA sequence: TGTGCCACCCAGGGTACAGGGTCGTATTCCCAAAACATTCAGTACTTC.

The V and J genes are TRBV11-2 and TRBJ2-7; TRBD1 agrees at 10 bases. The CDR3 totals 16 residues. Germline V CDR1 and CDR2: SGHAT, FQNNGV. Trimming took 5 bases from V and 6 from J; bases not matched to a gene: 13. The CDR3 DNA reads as TGTGCCAGCAGCCCAAGGCCAGGGACAGGGGCATCCGAGCAGTACTTC. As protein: CASSPRPGTGASEQYF.

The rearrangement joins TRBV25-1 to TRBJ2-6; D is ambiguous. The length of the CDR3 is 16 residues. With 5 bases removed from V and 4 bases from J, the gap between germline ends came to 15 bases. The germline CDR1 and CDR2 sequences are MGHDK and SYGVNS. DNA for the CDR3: TGTGCCAGCAGTACCTCATATACAGCCGGGGCCAACGTCCTGACTTTC. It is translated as CASSTSYTAGANVLTF.

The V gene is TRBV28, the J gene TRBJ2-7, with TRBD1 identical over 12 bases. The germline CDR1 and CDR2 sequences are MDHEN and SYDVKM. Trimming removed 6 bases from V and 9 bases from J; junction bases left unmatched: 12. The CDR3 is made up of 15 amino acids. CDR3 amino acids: CASSLNRDRGRGQYF. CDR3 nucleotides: TGTGCCAGCAGCTTAAACCGGGACAGGGGGCGCGGGCAGTACTTC.

The CDR3 DNA reads as TGCACCAGCAGCCAAGACCTCTGGGGGCCTACGTGTAGGTACTTC. This sequence encodes CTSSQDLWGPTCRYF. This chain joins TRBV1 and TRBJ2-7; whether TRBD1, the table's D call, matches the DNA was not checked. TRBV1 is described as a pseudogene. This CDR3 is 15 amino acids long.